Listed below are T cell receptor beta chains from one sample, sequenced in a study of OX40 agonist ivuxolimab in advanced cancers. TCRdb's copy holds only in-frame clones and misses some; the assay was immunoSEQ multiplex PCR. This table holds some 74,000 clones, 86% found once. Sequences were derived from CD4+ or CD8+ T cells sorted from blood, sampled in a trial of the OX40 agonist ivuxolimab. The receptors come from an adult with an advanced solid tumor such as melanoma, head and neck, liver or kidney cancer. The CDR3 runs from the conserved cysteine through the conserved F or W. D genes are given only for firm matches. Clone size is shown for a subset of rows, as once, few, many or a class of expanded clone.

j_call	clone_size	v_call	d_call	cdr3_aa	cdr3_nt
TRBJ2-1	.	TRBV15	.	CATTGGRNEQFF	TGTGCCACCACAGGGGGGAGAAATGAGCAGTTCTTC
TRBJ2-5	.	TRBV2	.	CASSERLETQYF	TGTGCCAGCAGTGAAAGGTTGGAGACCCAGTACTTC
TRBJ2-5	.	TRBV6-6	TRBD2	CASSPSGVYKETQYF	TGTGCCAGCAGTCCAAGCGGGGTCTACAAAGAGACCCAGTACTTC
TRBJ1-1	few	TRBV11-2	.	CASTPGLPEAFF	TGTGCCAGCACCCCCGGACTGCCGGAAGCTTTCTTT
TRBJ2-3	.	TRBV11-3	TRBD2	CASSQRVAGHPSTDTQYF	TGTGCCAGCAGCCAAAGGGTAGCGGGACATCCTAGCACAGATACGCAGTATTTT
TRBJ1-5	.	TRBV6-1	.	CASRGTPEGNQPQHF	TGTGCCAGCCGGGGGACCCCGGAGGGCAATCAGCCCCAGCATTTT
TRBJ1-2	few	TRBV5-1	.	CASSSQRGGGQVYTF	TGCGCCAGCAGCTCCCAAAGGGGGGGCGGGCAAGTCTACACCTTC
TRBJ2-5	.	TRBV7-9	TRBD2	CASSLVGGGIETQYF	TGTGCCAGCAGCTTAGTCGGCGGGGGTATAGAGACCCAGTACTTC
TRBJ1-5	.	TRBV27	.	CASSTGRQPQHF	TGTGCCAGCAGCACAGGGCGTCAGCCCCAGCATTTT
TRBJ2-3	few	TRBV7-2	TRBD2	CASSFRLAGDTQYF	TGTGCCAGCAGCTTCAGACTAGCAGGTGATACGCAGTATTTT
TRBJ2-1	.	TRBV7-8	TRBD2	CASSFSGSPHNEQFF	TGTGCCAGCAGCTTTAGCGGGAGCCCCCACAATGAGCAGTTCTTC
TRBJ1-5	few	TRBV19	.	CASSLRQSNQPQHF	TGTGCCAGTAGTCTTCGACAGAGCAATCAGCCCCAGCATTTT
TRBJ2-7	.	TRBV7-9	.	CASSWTDYEQYF	TGTGCCAGCAGCTGGACAGACTACGAGCAGTACTTC
TRBJ1-3	.	TRBV14	.	CASSLGNTIYF	TGTGCCAGCAGCCTTGGAAACACCATATATTTT
TRBJ2-6	.	TRBV7-3	.	CASSLSRRVAGANVLTF	TGTGCCAGCAGCTTAAGTAGAAGGGTGGCTGGGGCCAACGTCCTGACTTTC
TRBJ2-7	.	TRBV5-4	.	CASSLGQSYEQYF	TGTGCCAGCAGCTTGGGACAGAGCTACGAGCAGTACTTC
TRBJ2-7	once	TRBV11-2	TRBD1	CASSHLVTGEYEQYF	TGTGCCAGCAGCCATTTAGTAACAGGGGAATACGAGCAGTACTTC